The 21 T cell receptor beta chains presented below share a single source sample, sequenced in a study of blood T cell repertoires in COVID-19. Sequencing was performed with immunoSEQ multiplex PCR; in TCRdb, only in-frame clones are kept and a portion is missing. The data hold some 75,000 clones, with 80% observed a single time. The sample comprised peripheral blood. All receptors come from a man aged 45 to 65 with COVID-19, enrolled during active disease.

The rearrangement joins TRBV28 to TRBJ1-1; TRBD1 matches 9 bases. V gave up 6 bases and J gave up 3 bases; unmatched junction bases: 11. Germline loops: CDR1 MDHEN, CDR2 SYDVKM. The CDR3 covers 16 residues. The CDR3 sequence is CASRSGQGLKDTEAFF. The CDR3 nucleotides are TGTGCCAGCAGATCGGGACAGGGCCTCAAGGACACTGAAGCTTTCTTT.

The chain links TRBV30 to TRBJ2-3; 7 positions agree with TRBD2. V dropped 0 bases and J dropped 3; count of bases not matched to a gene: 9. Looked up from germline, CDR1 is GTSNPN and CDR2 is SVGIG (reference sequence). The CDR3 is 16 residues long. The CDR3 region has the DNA TGTGCCTGGAGTGTGTTGTTGGGAGGGCCAACAGATACGCAGTATTTT. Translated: CAWSVLLGGPTDTQYF.

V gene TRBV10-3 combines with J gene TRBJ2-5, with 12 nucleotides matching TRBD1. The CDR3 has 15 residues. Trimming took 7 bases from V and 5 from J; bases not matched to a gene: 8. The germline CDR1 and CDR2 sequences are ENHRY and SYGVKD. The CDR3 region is CAINYRDRGLETQYF. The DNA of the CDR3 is TGTGCCATCAATTACCGGGACAGGGGGCTTGAGACCCAGTACTTC.

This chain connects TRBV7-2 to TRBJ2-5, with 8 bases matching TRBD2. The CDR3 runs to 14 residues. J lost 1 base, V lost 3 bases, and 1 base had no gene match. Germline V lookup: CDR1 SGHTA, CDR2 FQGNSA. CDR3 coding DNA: TGTGCCAGCAGCTTCACTAGCGGCCAAGAGACCCAGTACTTC. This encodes CASSFTSGQETQYF.

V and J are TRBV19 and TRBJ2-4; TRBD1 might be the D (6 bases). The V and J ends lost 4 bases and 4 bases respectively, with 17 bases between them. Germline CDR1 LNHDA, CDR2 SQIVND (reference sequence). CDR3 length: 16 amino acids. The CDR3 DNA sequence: TGTGCCAGTAGTACACTAGGACAGACCGCTAAAAACATTCAGTACTTC. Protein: CASSTLGQTAKNIQYF.

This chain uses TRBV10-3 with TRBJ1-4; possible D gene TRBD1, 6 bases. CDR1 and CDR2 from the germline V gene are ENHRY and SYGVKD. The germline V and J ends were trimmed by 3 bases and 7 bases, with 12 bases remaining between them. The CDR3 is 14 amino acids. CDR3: CAISDWGQGEKLFF. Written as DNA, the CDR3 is TGTGCCATCAGTGATTGGGGGCAGGGTGAAAAACTGTTTTTT.

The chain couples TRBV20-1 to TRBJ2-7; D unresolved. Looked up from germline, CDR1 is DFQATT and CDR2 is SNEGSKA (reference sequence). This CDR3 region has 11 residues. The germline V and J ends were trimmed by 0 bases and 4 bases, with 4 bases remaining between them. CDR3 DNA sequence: TGCAGTGCTAGAGAGCGGTACGAGCAGTACTTC. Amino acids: CSARERYEQYF.

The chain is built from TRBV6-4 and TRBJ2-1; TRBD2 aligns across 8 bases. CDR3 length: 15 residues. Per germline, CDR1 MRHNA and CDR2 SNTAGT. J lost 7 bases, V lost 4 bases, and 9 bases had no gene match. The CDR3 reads CASSGSGGTGNEQFF. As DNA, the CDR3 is TGTGCCAGCAGTGGAAGCGGGGGTACCGGGAATGAGCAGTTCTTC.

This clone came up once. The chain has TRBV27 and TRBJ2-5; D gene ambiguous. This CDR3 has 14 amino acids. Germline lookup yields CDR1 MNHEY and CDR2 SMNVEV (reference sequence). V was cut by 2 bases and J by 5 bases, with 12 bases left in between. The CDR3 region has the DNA TGTGCCAGCAGTTTAAGTCGAGAGGCTGAGACCCAGTACTTC. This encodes CASSLSREAETQYF.

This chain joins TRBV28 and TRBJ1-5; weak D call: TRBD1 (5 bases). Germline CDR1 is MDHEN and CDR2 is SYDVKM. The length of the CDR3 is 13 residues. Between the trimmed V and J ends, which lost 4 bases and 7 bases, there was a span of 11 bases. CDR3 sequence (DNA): TGTGCCAGCAGTTGGCCGGGGGAACAGCCCCAGCATTTT. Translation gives CASSWPGEQPQHF.

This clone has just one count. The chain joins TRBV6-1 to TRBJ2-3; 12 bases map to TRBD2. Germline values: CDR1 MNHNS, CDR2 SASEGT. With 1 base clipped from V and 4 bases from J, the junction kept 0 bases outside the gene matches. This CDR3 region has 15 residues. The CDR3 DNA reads TGTGCCAGCAGTGAAGGACTAGCGGGAGCAGATACGCAGTATTTT. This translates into CASSEGLAGADTQYF.

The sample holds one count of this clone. In DNA form, the CDR3 reads TGTGCCACCAGCAGAAGTCCCAGCGGGGGATCCTACGAGCAGTACTTC. Translation: CATSRSPSGGSYEQYF. The chain is built from TRBV15 and TRBJ2-7; 8 bases agree with TRBD2. J lost 1 base, V lost 2 bases, and 7 bases had no gene match. Germline lookup yields CDR1 LNHNV and CDR2 YYDKDF (reference sequence). The CDR3 runs to 16 residues.

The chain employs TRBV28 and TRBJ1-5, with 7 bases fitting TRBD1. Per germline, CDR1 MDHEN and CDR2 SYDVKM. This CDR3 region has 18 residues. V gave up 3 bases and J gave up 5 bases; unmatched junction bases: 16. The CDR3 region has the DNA TGTGCCAGCAGTTTGCGACCTCTAGGACAGGAGCTAGATCAGCCCCAGCATTTT. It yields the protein CASSLRPLGQELDQPQHF.

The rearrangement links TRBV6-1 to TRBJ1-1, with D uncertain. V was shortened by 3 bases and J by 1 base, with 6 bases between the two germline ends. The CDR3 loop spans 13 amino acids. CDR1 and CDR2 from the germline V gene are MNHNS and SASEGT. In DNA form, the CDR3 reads TGTGCCAGCAGTGATACAGAGAACACTGAAGCTTTCTTT. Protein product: CASSDTENTEAFF.

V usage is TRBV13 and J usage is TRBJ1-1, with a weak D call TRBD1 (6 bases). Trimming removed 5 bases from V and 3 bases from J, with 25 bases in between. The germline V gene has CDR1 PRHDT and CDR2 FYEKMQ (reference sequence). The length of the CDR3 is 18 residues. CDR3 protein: CASSQPALFGQSDTEAFF. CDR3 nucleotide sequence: TGTGCCAGCAGCCAGCCCGCCCTTTTCGGACAGTCCGACACTGAAGCTTTCTTT.

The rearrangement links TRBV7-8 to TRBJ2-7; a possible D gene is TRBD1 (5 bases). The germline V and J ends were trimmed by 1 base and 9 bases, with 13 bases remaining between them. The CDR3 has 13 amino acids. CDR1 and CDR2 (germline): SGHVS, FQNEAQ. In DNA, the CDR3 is TGTGCCAGCAGCTTAGTATTTGGGCAGGGGCAGTACTTC. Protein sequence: CASSLVFGQGQYF.

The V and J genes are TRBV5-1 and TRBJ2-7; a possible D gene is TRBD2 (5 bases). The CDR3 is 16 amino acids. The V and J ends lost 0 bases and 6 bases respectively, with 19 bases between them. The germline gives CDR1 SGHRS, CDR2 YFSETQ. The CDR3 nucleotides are TGCGCCAGCAGCTTGGTGGTCATCGAAAGCGGCGCCGAGCAGTACTTC. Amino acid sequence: CASSLVVIESGAEQYF.

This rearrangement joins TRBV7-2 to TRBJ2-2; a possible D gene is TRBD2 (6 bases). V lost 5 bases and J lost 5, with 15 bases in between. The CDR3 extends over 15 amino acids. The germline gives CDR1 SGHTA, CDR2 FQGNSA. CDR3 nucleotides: TGTGCCAGCAGCCCGACGGGACTCGGAACCGGGGAGCTGTTTTTT. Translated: CASSPTGLGTGELFF.

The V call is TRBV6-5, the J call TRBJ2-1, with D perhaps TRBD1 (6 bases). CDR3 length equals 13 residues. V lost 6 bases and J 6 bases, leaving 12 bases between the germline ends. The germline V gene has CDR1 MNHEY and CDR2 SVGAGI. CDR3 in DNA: TGTGCCAGCAGGCCGAACAGGGTCAATGAGCAGTTCTTC. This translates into CASRPNRVNEQFF.

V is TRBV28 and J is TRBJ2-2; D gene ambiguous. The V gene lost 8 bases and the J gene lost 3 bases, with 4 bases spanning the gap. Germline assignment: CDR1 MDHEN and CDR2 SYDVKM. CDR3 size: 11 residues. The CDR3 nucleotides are TGTGCCAGCGGCTACACCGGGGAGCTGTTTTTT. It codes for CASGYTGELFF.

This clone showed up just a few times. This CDR3 is CSASLTSGRFGTQYF. Written as DNA, the CDR3 is TGCAGTGCTAGTCTGACTAGCGGGAGGTTTGGGACCCAGTACTTC. The chain joins TRBV20-1 to TRBJ2-5; 13 bases match TRBD2. V gave up 3 bases and J gave up 7 bases; unmatched junction bases: 8. The CDR3 has 15 amino acids. CDR1 is DFQATT and CDR2 is SNEGSKA in the germline V gene (reference sequence).